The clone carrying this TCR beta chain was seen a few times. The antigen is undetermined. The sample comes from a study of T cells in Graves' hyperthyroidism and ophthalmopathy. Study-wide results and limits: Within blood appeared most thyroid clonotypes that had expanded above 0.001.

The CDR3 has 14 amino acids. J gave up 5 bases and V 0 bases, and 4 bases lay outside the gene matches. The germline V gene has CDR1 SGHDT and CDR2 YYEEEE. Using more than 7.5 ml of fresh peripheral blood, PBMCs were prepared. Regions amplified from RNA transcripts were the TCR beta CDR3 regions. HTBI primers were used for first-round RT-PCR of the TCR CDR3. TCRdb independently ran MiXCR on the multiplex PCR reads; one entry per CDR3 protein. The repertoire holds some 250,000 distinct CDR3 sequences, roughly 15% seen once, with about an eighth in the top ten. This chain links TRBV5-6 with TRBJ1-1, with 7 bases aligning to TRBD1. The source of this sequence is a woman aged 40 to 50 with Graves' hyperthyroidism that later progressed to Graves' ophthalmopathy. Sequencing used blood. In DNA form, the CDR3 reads TGTGCCAGCAGCTTGGAGGGGGCAGGGACTGAAGCTTTCTTT. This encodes CASSLEGAGTEAFF.